The following is a T cell receptor beta chain sequence with its context. No antigen is known for it. Every subset's genomic DNA went evenly onto several immunoSEQ plates. Original analysis: ImmunoSEQ sequences covered only the junction and lacked quality scores; filtering therefore differed. Clones were read by immunoSEQ multiplex PCR, and TCRdb kept only the in-frame ones, dropping some. Clone size and the V and J calls come from that table; the DNA yielded D and trimming. The sample consists of more than 400,000 clones, about 96% of them appearing once. This CDR3 comprises 17 residues. The junction had 9 bases not matched to a gene; V was cut back by 1 base and J by 7 bases. Germline CDR1 is LNHDA and CDR2 is SQIVND (reference sequence). This sample was taken from a study of shared clonotypes between healthy human individuals. Study results and limitations: Non-shared clonotypes had lower generation probabilities than those shared by all four donors. A handful of donors had 5% to 6.5% of their naive CD4 clonotypes in common.

Material: naive CD4+ T cells sorted from blood. Subset denoted: CD45RA+ positively selected. The chain carries TRBV19 and TRBJ2-1; 11 positions match TRBD2. The clonotype originates from a woman in her twenties or thirties in good health. CDR3 loop: CASSIGTSGSIENEQFF. The CDR3 region has the DNA TGTGCCAGTAGTATAGGCACTAGCGGGAGTATTGAGAATGAGCAGTTCTTC.